The 3 T cell receptor beta chains below were found in one sample sequenced in a study of T-cell reconstitution after alpha-beta-depleted transplantation in children (dated by TCRdb to the mid-2010s). This specimen's treatment or condition label, interpreted: allogeneic hematopoietic cell transplantation with graft depleted of TCRalphabeta T cells and CD19 B cells. The library was obtained by PCR. Instrument on record: Illumina HiSeq 2500. Molecular barcoding was employed in the preparation of TCR libraries, with unique molecular identifiers being used to normalize TCRbeta repertoire quantification. The raw public data were reprocessed by TCRdb itself: fastp quality trimming at Q25, MiXCR clonotype calling, in-frame beta chains only. Rows with a matching CDR3 protein are joined into one entry that keeps the most common DNA and genes. This sample is represented by around 500,000 distinct CDR3 sequences; about 23% of them were singletons. 13% to 15% of the sample rests with the top ten.

The sample in question was PBMCs, mostly from graft donor cells, obtained 360 days after TCRalphabeta/CD19-depleted stem cell transplant. Every receptor here comes from a boy in the first two years of life who had a stem cell transplant for acute myeloid leukemia, so the T cells may come from the graft donor.

This clonotype was seen a handful of times. V is TRBV20-1 and J is TRBJ1-1, with D unclear. Deletions cut 0 bases from V and 0 bases from J, with 11 bases between. The V gene's germline CDR1 is DFQATT and CDR2 SNEGSKA (reference sequence). CDR3 length equals 15 residues. The CDR3 loop is CSAREELFMNTEAFF. CDR3 DNA sequence: TGCAGTGCTAGAGAGGAGCTGTTCATGAACACTGAAGCTTTCTTT.

The CDR3 spells CASSQSDSRSYNEQFF. DNA of the CDR3: TGTGCCAGCAGCCAATCCGACAGTCGCTCCTACAATGAGCAGTTCTTC. V and J are TRBV7-9 and TRBJ2-1; TRBD1 is a possible D gene (5 bases). The CDR3 runs 16 residues. Germline CDR1 is SEHNR and CDR2 is FQNEAQ (reference sequence). V lost 5 bases and J lost 0, with 14 bases in between.

The CDR3 nucleotides are TGCAGTGCTAGCCGGCTGACAAGCACAGATACGCAGTATTTT. This gives the protein CSASRLTSTDTQYF. The chain carries TRBV20-1 and TRBJ2-3; no firm D call. This CDR3 comprises 14 residues. The germline V and J ends were trimmed by 3 bases and 0 bases, with 10 bases remaining between them. Germline-derived CDR1 and CDR2 are DFQATT and SNEGSKA (reference sequence).